These 30 T cell receptor beta chains originate from one sample sequenced in a study of regulatory T cells in long-lasting Graves disease (dated by TCRdb to the early 2020s). Libraries were constructed by multiplex PCR. TCRdb shows the sequencer as Illumina HiSeq 4000. To build TCR beta libraries, CDR3 regions were amplified by Arm-PCR using iRepertoire HTBI primers. TCRdb itself trimmed the public reads at Q25 with fastp, ran MiXCR and retained productive beta chains. Identical CDR3 proteins give one entry, which carries the most common genes and DNA. Present in this sample are some 470,000 distinct CDR3 sequences, 20% to 25% of which were seen just once. The top ten hold roughly 6.9% of the sample. The time point label here, explained by the study, means: persistent/refractory GD, antithyroid drugs over 5 years with positive TRAb. For both TCR sequencing and RNA sequencing, RNA was extracted from PBMCs in TRIzol.

Here the sequenced sample was peripheral blood mononuclear cells (PBMCs), taken when the disease was refractory, from a patient treated with antithyroid drugs. These receptors all come from a female donor with Graves disease.

This clonotype has at least ten counts. This chain uses TRBV27 with TRBJ1-1, with D possibly being TRBD1 (5 bases). The CDR3 is 12 residues long. Trimming removed 5 bases at V and 8 bases at J, with 12 bases between. Germline V gene lookup returns CDR1 MNHEY and CDR2 SMNVEV (reference sequence). CDR3 sequence reads: CASSTTGSEAFF. Here the CDR3 DNA reads TGTGCCAGCAGTACTACAGGATCCGAAGCTTTCTTT.

This clonotype was counted between two and nine times. V usage is TRBV5-1 and J usage is TRBJ1-2; 7 bases match TRBD1. Germline V CDR1 and CDR2: SGHRS, YFSETQ. CDR3 size: 13 residues. The junction had 8 bases not matched to a gene; V was cut back by 4 bases and J by 8 bases. This CDR3 reads CASSVGQPAGYTF. The CDR3 DNA is TGCGCCAGCAGCGTGGGACAGCCCGCGGGCTACACCTTC.

To note about this clonotype: A much larger clone lies one base from this, so it may be a read error. The V gene is TRBV6-1, the J gene TRBJ1-5; TRBD1 might be the D (5 bases). Germline CDR1 reads MNHNS; CDR2 reads SASEGT. The CDR3 spans 15 residues. V was clipped by 3 bases and J by 2 bases, with 11 bases between them. CDR3 sequence reads: CASSDRVRRNQPQHF. The CDR3 coding sequence is TGTGCCAGCAGTGACAGGGTTCGGCGCAATCAGCCCCAGCATTTT.

This clonotype has a count of ten or more. The chain joins TRBV3-1 to TRBJ2-7, with a possible D match to TRBD1 (6 bases). Trimming shortened V by 6 bases and J by 5 bases, and 17 bases separated the two germline ends. Germline CDR1 is LGHDT and CDR2 is YNNKEL (reference sequence). CDR3 size: 14 residues. DNA for the CDR3: TGTGCCAGCAGTCCGATGAACAGGGACGACGAGCAGTACTTC. It is translated as CASSPMNRDDEQYF.

This clonotype was counted ten times or more. V gene TRBV11-2 combines with J gene TRBJ1-1; D unclear. CDR3 size: 16 residues. V was trimmed by 3 bases and J by 2 bases, leaving 16 bases between them. Germline loops: CDR1 SGHAT, CDR2 FQNNGV. CDR3 in amino acids: CASSFLGRGTNTEAFF. The CDR3 nucleotides read TGTGCCAGCAGCTTCCTCGGGAGAGGTACAAACACTGAAGCTTTCTTT.

In its sample, this clonotype was seen many times. The chain employs TRBV2 and TRBJ1-2; 9 nucleotides line up with TRBD1. V trimming: 5 bases; J trimming: 7 bases; junction bases outside the gene matches: 5. The CDR3 runs 13 residues. Germline V gene data show CDR1 as SNHLY and CDR2 as FYNNEI. This CDR3 is CASSTTGGAGYTF. For the CDR3, the DNA is TGTGCCAGCAGTACCACAGGGGGCGCTGGCTACACCTTC.

This clonotype was found a few times. V is TRBV5-1 and J is TRBJ1-1; tentatively, D is TRBD1 (6 bases). CDR1 is SGHRS, CDR2 YFSETQ, per germline. The CDR3 contains 13 residues. V lost 4 bases to trimming and J lost 3 bases, with 10 bases between them. In DNA, the CDR3 is TGCGCCAGCAGCACGGACAGTGACACTGAAGCTTTCTTT. This translates into CASSTDSDTEAFF. The variable domain in full, with the rest retrieved from reference TRBV5-1 and TRBJ1-1, is KAGVTQTPRYLIKTRGQQVTLSCSPISGHRSVSWYQQTPGQGLQFLFEYFSETQRNKGNFPGRFSGRQFSNSRSEMNVSTLELGDSALYLCASSTDSDTEAFFGQGTRLTVV.

In regard to this clonotype: A much larger clone sits a single nucleotide away, making a read error possible. The chain carries TRBV6-5 and TRBJ1-1; TRBD1 matches at 7 bases. The V gene end was trimmed by 2 bases and the J gene end by 1 base; junction bases not matched to a gene: 7. This CDR3 region has 16 residues. The germline gives CDR1 MNHEY, CDR2 SVGAGI. The CDR3 DNA reads as TGTGCCAGCAGTTACCCGGGACAGAGAACGAACACTGAAGCTTTCTTT. Translated, it gives CASSYPGQRTNTEAFF.

This clonotype was recorded many times. The gene calls are TRBV6-1 and TRBJ2-5; D is undetermined. Germline CDR1 reads MNHNS; CDR2 reads SASEGT. The CDR3 has 11 residues. Trimming stripped 11 bases from V and 5 bases from J, with 12 bases between. The CDR3 region is CAGTAGETQYF. As DNA, the CDR3 is TGTGCCGGAACTGCTGGGGAGACCCAGTACTTC.

V and J are TRBV27 and TRBJ2-7, with 9 bases aligning to TRBD2. The CDR3 is 14 residues long. Germline loops: CDR1 MNHEY, CDR2 SMNVEV (reference sequence). V gave up 6 bases and J gave up 4 bases; unmatched junction bases: 7. The CDR3 region has the DNA TGTGCCAGCAGCACGGGACTAGCCTCTTACGAGCAGTACTTC. Its protein product is CASSTGLASYEQYF.

This clonotype was seen a few times. J is TRBJ1-2 and V is TRBV27; a possible D gene is TRBD1 (6 bases). The CDR3 consists of 16 residues. V was shortened by 1 base and J by 8 bases, with 20 bases between the two germline ends. Germline V CDR1 and CDR2: MNHEY, SMNVEV (reference sequence). CDR3 nucleotides: TGTGCCAGCAGTTTATACATCGGGACACCGGTACCAGGCTACACCTTC. Encoded protein: CASSLYIGTPVPGYTF.

The sample holds many counts of this clonotype. The genes are TRBV11-2 and TRBJ2-7; the match to TRBD1 covers 9 bases. The V gene's germline CDR1 is SGHAT and CDR2 FQNNGV. With 5 bases clipped from V and 2 bases from J, the junction kept 4 bases outside the gene matches. This CDR3 region has 14 residues. CDR3 nucleotide sequence: TGTGCCAGCAGCGACGACAGGGGGACCTACGAGCAGTACTTC. It is translated as CASSDDRGTYEQYF.

This clonotype was counted a few times. This sequence joins TRBV2 and TRBJ1-4; D unresolved. The germline V gene encodes CDR1 SNHLY and CDR2 FYNNEI. Deletions cut 5 bases from V and 8 bases from J, with 6 bases between. The CDR3 covers 11 residues. CDR3 in amino acids: CASSPQEKLFF. In DNA, the CDR3 is TGTGCCAGCAGTCCCCAAGAAAAACTGTTTTTT.

This clonotype was seen only a few times. The CDR3 nucleotides are TGTGCCAGCAGTAGAACAAGCAGTTCGACTGAAGCTTTCTTT. The encoded protein is CASSRTSSSTEAFF. The V gene is TRBV28, the J gene TRBJ1-1; D ambiguous. The CDR3 is made up of 14 amino acids. The V end was cut by 5 bases, the J end by 5 bases, with 15 bases between. CDR1 is MDHEN, CDR2 SYDVKM, per germline.

This clonotype was picked up a small number of times. The chain couples TRBV6-1 to TRBJ1-5; 8 nucleotides match TRBD1. Trimming at V came to 8 bases and at J to 4 bases, leaving 4 bases not matched to a gene. Per the germline V gene, CDR1 is MNHNS and CDR2 is SASEGT. The CDR3 is made up of 13 amino acids. CDR3 bases: TGTGCCAGCGACAGGGGATTTAATCAGCCCCAGCATTTT. It codes for CASDRGFNQPQHF.

The chain links TRBV15 to TRBJ2-1; 9 nucleotides align to TRBD2. J lost 10 bases, V lost 8 bases, and 12 bases had no gene match. This CDR3 has 14 residues. CDR1 and CDR2 from the germline V gene are LNHNV and YYDKDF (reference sequence). CDR3 DNA sequence: TGTGCCACCTGCGCGGCGGGAGGGAGGTACGAGCAGTTCTTC. Protein sequence: CATCAAGGRYEQFF.

This clonotype has only one observation. The rearrangement links TRBV19 to TRBJ1-5; D may be TRBD1 (6 bases). Trimming cost V 5 bases and J 0 bases, with 14 bases left between them. The CDR3 is 16 residues long. Germline values: CDR1 LNHDA, CDR2 SQIVND (reference sequence). CDR3 sequence reads: CASSLRGSISNQPQHF. CDR3 bases: TGTGCCAGTAGTTTAAGGGGGAGTATTAGCAATCAGCCCCAGCATTTT.

In this sample, this clonotype turned up a few times. The chain recombines TRBV20-1 with TRBJ2-2, with 7 bases lining up with TRBD2. The junction had 12 bases not matched to a gene; V was cut back by 0 bases and J by 8 bases. This CDR3 contains 16 residues. Germline-derived CDR1 and CDR2 are DFQATT and SNEGSKA (reference sequence). In DNA, the CDR3 is TGCAGTGCTAGAGATTGGGAGGGAGGGGAGGCGGGGGAGCTGTTTTTT. Protein product: CSARDWEGGEAGELFF.

There are a few counts of this clonotype. The chain uses TRBV3-1 and TRBJ1-1; D not resolved. Germline V gene lookup returns CDR1 LGHDT and CDR2 YNNKEL (reference sequence). The CDR3 runs 12 residues. Between the trimmed V and J ends, which lost 5 bases and 6 bases, there was a span of 10 bases. CDR3 coding DNA: TGTGCCAGCAGCGCTCAACTATCTGAAGCTTTCTTT. Amino acid sequence: CASSAQLSEAFF. Together with reference TRBV3-1 and TRBJ1-1, the CDR3 gives the full variable domain: DTAVSQTPKYLVTQMGNDKSIKCEQNLGHDTMYWYKQDSKKFLKIMFSYNNKELIINETVPNRFSPKSPDKAHLNLHINSLELGDSAVYFCASSAQLSEAFFGQGTRLTVV.

The genes are TRBV30 and TRBJ2-4, with 15 bases that match TRBD2. V shed 5 bases and J 6 bases; nucleotides not matched to a gene: 5. Germline V gives CDR1 GTSNPN, CDR2 SVGIG (reference sequence). The CDR3 extends over 15 amino acids. CDR3 region: CAWGLAGGVGNIQYF. The CDR3 coding sequence is TGTGCCTGGGGACTAGCGGGAGGGGTGGGAAACATTCAGTACTTC.

This clonotype was detected ten times or more. V gene TRBV27 combines with J gene TRBJ1-1; D is ambiguous. CDR3 length: 14 amino acids. The V gene's germline CDR1 is MNHEY and CDR2 SMNVEV (reference sequence). With 5 bases removed from V and 1 base from J, the gap between germline ends came to 11 bases. In DNA, the CDR3 is TGTGCCAGCAGTCTCTACCCGGAGAACACTGAAGCTTTCTTT. Protein: CASSLYPENTEAFF.

This clonotype has a single count. A much more abundant neighbour one base away suggests this may be a read error. The V call is TRBV12-3 or TRBV12-4, the J call TRBJ2-7; TRBD2 aligns across 13 bases. The CDR3 length is 14 residues. CDR3 sequence: CASRTSGRGYEQCF. The CDR3 DNA reads TGTGCCTCTAGGACTAGCGGGAGAGGCTACGAGCAGTGCTTC.

This sequence joins TRBV7-2 and TRBJ2-7; 8 nucleotides align to TRBD2. This CDR3 has 14 residues. CDR1 SGHTA and CDR2 FQGNSA come from the germline V gene. The V and J ends lost 5 bases and 0 bases, in that order; junction bases with no gene match: 3. CDR3 DNA sequence: TGTGCCAGCAGCCGTAGCGGGAACTCCTACGAGCAGTACTTC. Its protein is CASSRSGNSYEQYF.

This clonotype was seen just once. A much larger clone lies one base from this, so it may be a read error. V and J are TRBV12-3 or TRBV12-4 and TRBJ2-5; the match to TRBD1 covers 9 bases. The CDR3 length is 14 residues. The CDR3 spells CASSPRTGEEAQYF. The CDR3 DNA follows: TGTGCCAGCAGTCCACGGACAGGGGAAGAGGCCCAGTACTTC.

The rearrangement joins TRBV11-3 to TRBJ1-2; weak D call: TRBD1 (5 bases). V was pared by 0 bases and J by 2 bases, with 19 bases between. Per germline, CDR1 SGHNT and CDR2 YENEEA. This CDR3 has 18 residues. The CDR3 is CASSLEAGTDLTNYGYTF. The CDR3, as DNA: TGTGCCAGCAGCTTAGAAGCGGGGACGGATCTAACAAACTATGGCTACACCTTC.

As regards this clonotype: A read error may be the cause here, since a much bigger clone is one base away. The V call is TRBV28, the J call TRBJ2-7; D is possibly TRBD1 (6 bases). Germline CDR1 MDHEN, CDR2 SYDVKM. The CDR3 loop spans 13 amino acids. The V and J ends lost 6 bases and 5 bases respectively, with 14 bases between them. The CDR3 spells CASSGQPLHEQYF. The CDR3 DNA sequence: TGTGCCAGCAGCGGACAGCCACTCCACGAGCAGTACTTC. Looking up the rest from reference TRBV28 and TRBJ2-7 gives the full variable domain: DVKVTQSSRYLVKRTGEKVFLECVQDMDHENMFWYRQDPGLGLRLIYFSYDVKMKEKGDIPEGYSVSREKKERFSLILESASTNQTSMYLCASSGQPLHEQYFGPGTRLTVT.

The genes are TRBV12-3 or TRBV12-4 and TRBJ2-1; D gene ambiguous. The CDR3 is 12 residues long. Trimming left V 1 base short and J 9 bases short, with 7 bases between. CDR3 loop: CASSLGQIEQFF. Here the CDR3 DNA reads TGTGCCAGCAGTTTAGGTCAGATTGAGCAGTTCTTC.

This clonotype was counted a few times. The CDR3 sequence: CSVSTGTGAKNIQYF. DNA of the CDR3: TGCAGCGTCTCGACAGGGACGGGAGCCAAAAACATTCAGTACTTC. This chain joins TRBV29-1 and TRBJ2-4; 7 bases line up with TRBD1. With V trimmed by 6 bases and J by 0 bases, 8 bases remained unmatched. The CDR3 is made up of 15 amino acids. The germline CDR1 and CDR2 sequences are SQVTM and ANQGSEA.

The CDR3, as DNA: TGTGCCAGTCAAGCCCCCGGACGCCCAAAGGGAGAGACCCAGTACTTC. Protein product: CASQAPGRPKGETQYF. J is TRBJ2-5 and V is TRBV6-1; D unclear. Germline V CDR1 and CDR2: MNHNS, SASEGT. V shed 9 bases and J shed 4 bases, with 24 bases lying between them. The CDR3 extends over 16 amino acids.

The genes are TRBV12-3 or TRBV12-4 and TRBJ2-3; 7 bases are a match to TRBD2. This CDR3 contains 15 residues. Trimming took 3 bases from V and 0 from J; bases not matched to a gene: 3. The CDR3 is CASSFAGASTDTQYF. Here the CDR3 DNA reads TGTGCCAGCAGTTTCGCGGGAGCGAGCACAGATACGCAGTATTTT.